The sequence of this T cell receptor beta chain was determined in a study of long-term antiretroviral therapy in people with HIV. The trim removed 1 base at V and 1 base at J, leaving 5 bases unmatched. Germline loops: CDR1 LNHDA, CDR2 SQIVND (reference sequence). There are 16 residues in the CDR3. A v3.0 immunoSEQ assay was performed at survey level. The protocol was immunoSEQ multiplex PCR, while the TCRdb copy is restricted to in-frame clones and leaves out a portion. Seen here are about 35,000 clones, roughly 74% observed once, and the top ten hold roughly 3.5%. The source of this sequence is a man in his fifties or sixties with HIV. The J gene is TRBJ2-3, the V gene TRBV19; 7 nucleotides align to TRBD1. Sequencing was performed on unsorted PBMCs, taken 3 years after starting antiretroviral therapy. The CDR3 sequence: CASSIAAGTGTDTQYF. The CDR3 nucleotides read TGTGCCAGTAGTATAGCCGCCGGGACAGGCACAGATACGCAGTATTTT. Based on the CDR3 plus reference TRBV19 and TRBJ2-3, the full variable domain is DGGITQSPKYLFRKEGQNVTLSCEQNLNHDAMYWYRQDPGQGLRLIYYSQIVNDFQKGDIAEGYSVSREKKESFPLTVTSAQKNPTAFYLCASSIAAGTGTDTQYFGPGTRLTVL.